These T cell receptor beta chains were read from a single sample in a study of T cell repertoires in cytomegalovirus infection. Each CDR3 protein gets one entry after TCRdb re-called the reads with MiXCR. Among over 450,000 distinct CDR3 sequences listed, around 10% were seen once. Sequenced sample: PBMCs. All receptors derive from a human donor in good health (CMV status not recorded). Some clones in this sample may be carry-over from other donors' samples. Both conserved end residues are part of each CDR3. The D gene is left open where the match is weak. Clone size is not always given. Where it is, it says once, few, many or a class for expanded clones.

TGCAGTGCTAGATCCTTTTCAGGGGCGCACACTGAAGCTTTCTTT,CSARSFSGAHTEAFF,.,TRBJ1-1,TRBV20-1,.
TGTGCCTGGAGTGAGGGTTTGGGCAATCAGCCCCAGCATTTT,CAWSEGLGNQPQHF,many,TRBJ1-5,TRBV30,.
TGTGCCAGCAGCCAAGACACTGGGGGAGGGGGCCTCCAGAGCACAGATACGCAGTATTTT,CASSQDTGGGGLQSTDTQYF,.,TRBJ2-3,TRBV4-2,.
TGTGCCAGCAGTTTTAGCCTCACCTACGAGCAGTACTTC,CASSFSLTYEQYF,many,TRBJ2-7,TRBV27,.
TGTGCCAGCAGCCTGGGGATTTTTCAGCGGGGCTACACCTTC,CASSLGIFQRGYTF,.,TRBJ1-2,TRBV14,.
TGCGCCAGCAGCTTGGGACAGGTTCCTAACTATGGCTACACCTTC,CASSLGQVPNYGYTF,many,TRBJ1-2,TRBV5-1,.
TGTGCCAGCAGCAGGACAGTGGCGAGGGGTGGCTACACCTTC,CASSRTVARGGYTF,few,TRBJ1-2,TRBV6-1,.
TGCGCCAGCAGCTTGGGGACTGCTAATGAAAAACTGTTTTTT,CASSLGTANEKLFF,many,TRBJ1-4,TRBV5-1,.
TGTGCCAGCAGGCCCGACAGGGGCACTGAAGCTTTCTTT,CASRPDRGTEAFF,.,TRBJ1-1,TRBV27,TRBD1
TGTGCCAGCAGTTTAAGGGGACTAGCGGGAGGAGAGACCCAGTACTTC,CASSLRGLAGGETQYF,many,TRBJ2-5,TRBV12-3/TRBV12-4,TRBD2
TGTGCCAGCAGCCCGCGACAGTTTCGGGCTGGGGCCAACGTCCTGACTTTC,CASSPRQFRAGANVLTF,many,TRBJ2-6,TRBV7-9,.
TGCAGTGCGGGACAGGGGTTTGCTAACTATGGCTACACCTTC,CSAGQGFANYGYTF,few,TRBJ1-2,TRBV20-1,TRBD1
TGTGCCAGCAGTTTCCTCCAGCGGGGTTACAATGAGCAGTTCTTC,CASSFLQRGYNEQFF,many,TRBJ2-1,TRBV28,TRBD2
TGTGCCAGCAGTTACTCCCCGGGGGGCAAAGAGCAGTACTTC,CASSYSPGGKEQYF,.,TRBJ2-7,TRBV6-5,.
TGTGCCAGCAGCTTCGAACCGGCTTCTGGAAACACCATATATTTT,CASSFEPASGNTIYF,.,TRBJ1-3,TRBV11-1,.
TGTGCCAGCAGCCTCGGTAGGGAGGGAAACATTCAGTACTTC,CASSLGREGNIQYF,once,TRBJ2-4,TRBV5-5,TRBD2
TGCAGTGCTAGTCGGCAGACCTTCTACAATGAGCAGTTCTTC,CSASRQTFYNEQFF,many,TRBJ2-1,TRBV20-1,.
TGTGCCAGCAGCTTAGTTAATCTCAATCAGCCCCAGCATTTT,CASSLVNLNQPQHF,many,TRBJ1-5,TRBV7-2,.
TGTGCCAGCAGCCAAGATCAGGGAGGGACTGAAGCTTTCTTT,CASSQDQGGTEAFF,.,TRBJ1-1,TRBV3-1,.
TGTGCCAGCAGCTTAATGGCCCAGGGACGCGAGCAGTACTTC,CASSLMAQGREQYF,many,TRBJ2-7,TRBV7-3,.
TGTGCCAGCAGTTTTCCGTCGAACACAGATACGCAGTATTTT,CASSFPSNTDTQYF,.,TRBJ2-3,TRBV6-6,.
TGCAGTGCTAGGGTCCTATGGAGCAATCAGCCCCAGCATTTT,CSARVLWSNQPQHF,.,TRBJ1-5,TRBV20-1,.
TGCGCCAGCAGCCAAGATTTGACCAGGAGAACCACAGATACGCAGTATTTT,CASSQDLTRRTTDTQYF,many,TRBJ2-3,TRBV4-1,.
TGCAGTGCTAGAGATTCGGGTGCCCGTCACACAGATACGCAGTATTTT,CSARDSGARHTDTQYF,many,TRBJ2-3,TRBV20-1,.
TGTGCCAGCAGCTTGGGACCCTATGGCTACGCCTTC,CASSLGPYGYAF,once,TRBJ1-2,TRBV7-9,.
TGTGCCAGCAGCCTAGGACAGGGTAGGTACACTGAAGCTTTCTTT,CASSLGQGRYTEAFF,.,TRBJ1-1,TRBV13,TRBD1
TGTGCCAGCAGTTTATTATGGGTCAACTCGTTCATGAACACTGAAGCTTTCTTT,CASSLLWVNSFMNTEAFF,.,TRBJ1-1,TRBV12-3/TRBV12-4,.
TGTGCCAGCAGCAACGTCCCAAGGGGAGGCACTGAAGCTTTCTTT,CASSNVPRGGTEAFF,few,TRBJ1-1,TRBV11-2,.
TGTGCCAGCAGCCAAGAGGGGGGGGCGATAAGTGAAGCTTTCTTT,CASSQEGGAISEAFF,.,TRBJ1-1,TRBV3-1,.
TGTGCCAGCAGCAAATTATCCAAGGGATATGGCTACACCTTC,CASSKLSKGYGYTF,many,TRBJ1-2,TRBV7-9,.
TGTGCCAGCAGTCAGACTAGCGGGGGGTTCAATGAGCAGTTCTTC,CASSQTSGGFNEQFF,many,TRBJ2-1,TRBV12-3/TRBV12-4,TRBD2
TGTGCCAGCAGCTATTCAAGGGGCAATGAGCAGTTCTTC,CASSYSRGNEQFF,many,TRBJ2-1,TRBV7-8,.
TGTGCCAGTAGTATGGGGACAGGCTTTGGCTTTGGCTACACCTTC,CASSMGTGFGFGYTF,many,TRBJ1-2,TRBV19,TRBD1
TGTGCCATCCGGACAGGAGTTACTGGGGCCAACGTCCTGACTTTC,CAIRTGVTGANVLTF,few,TRBJ2-6,TRBV6-6,TRBD1
TGTGCCATCATGCCGGGACAGGGGGCTACTGGGGCCAACGTCCTGACTTTC,CAIMPGQGATGANVLTF,few,TRBJ2-6,TRBV10-3,TRBD1
TGCAGCGTCACACTAGCGGGAGGGCTAGGTCCCTACAATGAGCAGTTCTTC,CSVTLAGGLGPYNEQFF,.,TRBJ2-1,TRBV29-1,TRBD2
TGCAGCGTTGAGTTCTCCGATGCCAGGGAAAAACTGTTTTTT,CSVEFSDAREKLFF,many,TRBJ1-4,TRBV29-1,.
TGTGCCAGCAGCCAAGAGGGAAGACGGCTCTCTGGAAACACCATATATTTT,CASSQEGRRLSGNTIYF,.,TRBJ1-3,TRBV3-1,.
TGTGCCAGCAGCTTAGGTAGCGGGAGTGGTGGGGAGCAGTTCTTC,CASSLGSGSGGEQFF,many,TRBJ2-1,TRBV11-2,TRBD2
TGTGCCAGCAGGCGCGGCGAGGGGGTGGGCTATGGCTACACCTTC,CASRRGEGVGYGYTF,.,TRBJ1-2,TRBV3-1,.
TGTGCCACCGGACCATCGGAGAACAATGAGCAGTTCTTC,CATGPSENNEQFF,few,TRBJ2-1,TRBV10-3,.
TGCAGTGCTAGATCTGGGACAGGGAAGAACTATGGCTACACCTTC,CSARSGTGKNYGYTF,many,TRBJ1-2,TRBV20-1,TRBD1
TGTGCCAGCAGTTTCGCGGGGTCTAAGACAGATACGCAGTATTTT,CASSFAGSKTDTQYF,few,TRBJ2-3,TRBV28,.
TGCGCCAGCAGTTATTGGACTAGCGGGAAGGGAAATGAGCAGTTCTTC,CASSYWTSGKGNEQFF,many,TRBJ2-1,TRBV5-1,TRBD2
TGTGCCACCCCATGTGGATTGAACACTGAAGCTTTCTTT,CATPCGLNTEAFF,once,TRBJ1-1,TRBV6-5,.
TGTGCCATCAGTGAGTCGAGGGTACAAGAGACCCAGTACTTC,CAISESRVQETQYF,.,TRBJ2-5,TRBV10-3,.
TGCAGTGCTAGAGATATCAGGGGGCCACATCAGCCCCAGCATTTT,CSARDIRGPHQPQHF,.,TRBJ1-5,TRBV20-1,TRBD1
TGTGCCAGCAGCTTAGGGTCGTCAGCCAATCAGCCCCAGCATTTT,CASSLGSSANQPQHF,many,TRBJ1-5,TRBV7-2,.
TGTGCCAACAGTTTTCTCAGGACAGGCAGCTCCTATAATTCACCCCTCCACTTT,CANSFLRTGSSYNSPLHF,.,TRBJ1-6,TRBV28,TRBD1
TGTGCCAGCAGCTTAGGAGGTTTTCGTGACAGCACAGATACGCAGTATTTT,CASSLGGFRDSTDTQYF,few,TRBJ2-3,TRBV7-9,.
TGTGCCATCGGGACTAGCGGGGGGGTGACGGACGAGCAGTACTTC,CAIGTSGGVTDEQYF,many,TRBJ2-7,TRBV10-3,TRBD2
TGTGCCAGCAGTCCGGGACAGGTGGATTCACCCCTCCACTTT,CASSPGQVDSPLHF,.,TRBJ1-6,TRBV6-6,TRBD1
TGTGCCAGCAGAAACAGCCCTGGGACACCCCTCCACTTT,CASRNSPGTPLHF,few,TRBJ1-6,TRBV7-9,.
TGCAGTGCTAGAGAGGCTAGCGGGAGACTAGAGACCCAGTACTTC,CSAREASGRLETQYF,few,TRBJ2-5,TRBV20-1,TRBD2
TGTGCCAGAAGCTTGTGTTTATACACATCAGGCACGCAGTATTTT,CARSLCLYTSGTQYF,few,TRBJ2-3,TRBV5-3,.